The 9 T cell receptor beta chains below come from one sample, sequenced in a study of tumor-infiltrating lymphocytes in primary liver carcinoma. TCR beta cDNA came from about 450 ng total RNA, primed with a constant-region primer. Employing slightly modified ARM-PCR, three nested multiplex PCR rounds were run, and these gave rise to the TCR beta libraries. In the first two PCR rounds, TRBV1-TRBV30 forward primers were paired with a C-beta reverse primer, and each round lasted 10 cycles. TCRdb reprocessed the multiplex PCR reads with MiXCR, giving one entry per CDR3 protein. The sample includes 120,000 or so distinct CDR3 sequences, 50% to 70% of them seen just once. Taking about 17-33 mg of unsorted bulk tissue, the authors co-extracted RNA and DNA. Sequencing was carried out using liver tumor tissue from sampling region 1. Indicated subset: tumor region T1, superior pole. The receptors here all came from a woman aged 60-75 years with primary liver carcinoma and hepatitis B virus infection.

This chain joins TRBV28 and TRBJ2-1, with 7 bases matching TRBD2. The length of the CDR3 is 14 residues. Looked up from germline, CDR1 is MDHEN and CDR2 is SYDVKM. V was clipped by 6 bases and J by 3 bases; unmatched bases: 5. CDR3 nucleotide sequence: TGTGCCAGCAGCGCTAGCGGATACTACAATGAGCAGTTCTTC. It specifies CASSASGYYNEQFF.

About this clonotype itself: A read error may account for a junction end that differs from germline. The chain couples TRBV28 to TRBJ1-5, with D possibly matching TRBD1 (5 bases). Gene TRBJ2-3 matches the end of the DNA better, so the J call may be wrong. Germline CDR1 and CDR2: MDHEN and SYDVKM. The CDR3 runs 14 residues. CDR3: CVSSPREVNQPQYF. The CDR3 DNA is TGTGTCAGCAGTCCCAGGGAAGTCAATCAGCCCCAGTATTTT.

As regards this clonotype: One base away lies a much larger clone, so this may be a sequencing read error. The V gene is TRBV4-1, the J gene TRBJ1-2; the match to TRBD1 covers 8 bases. The V and J ends lost 0 bases and 8 bases, in that order; junction bases with no gene match: 11. The CDR3 is 16 amino acids. CDR1 and CDR2 from the germline V gene are MGHRA and YSYEKL. The CDR3 DNA is TGCGCCAGCAGCCAAGATCCTGGACAGGGTTTGAACGGCTACACCTTC. This codes for CASSQDPGQGLNGYTF.

This clonotype has a count of ten or more. This rearrangement joins TRBV29-1 to TRBJ1-1, with 10 bases matching TRBD1. Germline trimming cut 5 bases from V and 5 bases from J; bases unmatched to any gene: 8. The CDR3 runs to 14 residues. Per germline, CDR1 SQVTM and CDR2 ANQGSEA. The CDR3 region is CSVKPGQGQTEAFF. CDR3 DNA: TGCAGCGTTAAACCGGGACAGGGGCAAACTGAAGCTTTCTTT.

Remarks on this clonotype: Being one base from a much bigger clone, this may be a read error. The chain uses TRBV4-1 and TRBJ1-4; possibly TRBD1 for D (6 bases). The CDR3 consists of 16 residues. V gave up 0 bases and J gave up 5 bases, with 13 bases separating them. Germline CDR1 and CDR2: MGHRA and YSYEKL. DNA of the CDR3: TGCGCCAGCAGCCAAGATACCTACAGGGCGAATGAAAAACTGTTTTTT. It encodes CASSQDTYRANEKLFF.

There are a few counts of this clonotype. J is TRBJ1-1 and V is TRBV12-3 or TRBV12-4; a weak D match, TRBD1 (5 bases). This CDR3 contains 14 residues. V gave up 6 bases and J gave up 3 bases, with 14 bases separating them. The CDR3 sequence is CASRVGGRYTEAFF. The DNA of the CDR3 is TGTGCCAGCAGGGTTGGGGGAAGATACACTGAAGCTTTCTTT.

This sequence joins TRBV28 and TRBJ2-7, with 9 bases aligning to TRBD1. Germline V gene lookup returns CDR1 MDHEN and CDR2 SYDVKM. V shed 2 bases and J 5 bases; nucleotides not matched to a gene: 7. The CDR3 consists of 15 residues. This chain's CDR3 is CASSLRRTGGNEQYF. For the CDR3, the DNA is TGTGCCAGCAGTTTAAGGCGAACAGGGGGCAACGAGCAGTACTTC. The whole variable domain, remainder taken from reference TRBV28 and TRBJ2-7, is DVKVTQSSRYLVKRTGEKVFLECVQDMDHENMFWYRQDPGLGLRLIYFSYDVKMKEKGDIPEGYSVSREKKERFSLILESASTNQTSMYLCASSLRRTGGNEQYFGPGTRLTVT.

This clonotype was counted many times. The chain recombines TRBV14 with TRBJ1-5; D uncertain. Between the trimmed V and J ends, which lost 0 bases and 6 bases, there was a span of 6 bases. Germline CDR1 is SGHDN and CDR2 is FVKESK. The CDR3 has 13 amino acids. CDR3 loop: CASSQDWSQPQHF. CDR3 coding DNA: TGTGCCAGCAGCCAAGATTGGAGTCAGCCCCAGCATTTT. The full variable domain, its missing parts supplied by reference TRBV14 and TRBJ1-5, is EAGVTQFPSHSVIEKGQTVTLRCDPISGHDNLYWYRRVMGKEIKFLLHFVKESKQDESGMPNNRFLAERTGGTYSTLKVQPAELEDSGVYFCASSQDWSQPQHFGDGTRLSIL.

In the case of this clonotype: A much larger clone differs from this one at a single base, so this may be a read error. The chain has TRBV6-6 and TRBJ2-1; 8 bases agree with TRBD1. Germline V gene lookup returns CDR1 MNHNY and CDR2 SVGAGI (reference sequence). This CDR3 spans 13 amino acids. The DNA of the CDR3 is TGTGCCGGCAGTAAAGGACAGGGTCGTGAGCAGTTCTTC. Translation gives CAGSKGQGREQFF.